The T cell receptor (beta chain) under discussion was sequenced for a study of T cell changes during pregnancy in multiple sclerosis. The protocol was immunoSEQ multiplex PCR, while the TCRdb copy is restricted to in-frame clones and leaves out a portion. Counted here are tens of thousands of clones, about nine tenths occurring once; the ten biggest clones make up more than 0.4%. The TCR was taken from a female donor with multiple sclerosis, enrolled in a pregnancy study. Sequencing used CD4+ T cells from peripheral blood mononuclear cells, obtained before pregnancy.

The CDR3 region has the DNA TGTGCCAGCAGTGGGGACAGGGGGTCGGTGCCCCAGCATTTT. It yields the protein CASSGDRGSVPQHF. The rearrangement joins TRBV2 to TRBJ1-5; 11 nucleotides align to TRBD1. Germline V lookup: CDR1 SNHLY, CDR2 FYNNEI. This CDR3 region has 14 residues. V trimming: 4 bases; J trimming: 9 bases; junction bases outside the gene matches: 5.